The present TCR beta chain was sequenced within a study of T cells in Graves' hyperthyroidism and ophthalmopathy. Whole-study findings and limits: Most thyroid-expanded clonotypes above 0.001 were also found in blood. Before onset, ophthalmopathy was predicted by the model a median approximately 6.5 months earlier. Ophthalmopathy cases were set apart from stable hyperthyroidism by a 13 V-J model.

Graves' hyperthyroidism without ophthalmopathy progression within 18 months was termed stable. The CDR3 contains 11 residues. CDR1 is SGHTA and CDR2 is FQGNSA in the germline V gene. With 5 bases removed from V and 5 bases from J, the gap between germline ends came to 7 bases. In the case of this clonotype: Its antigen remains unidentified.

RNA transcripts served as the template for amplifying TCR beta CDR3 regions. Using the HTBI primer set, a first-round RT-PCR was run on the TCR CDR3. TCRdb independently ran MiXCR on the multiplex PCR reads; one entry per CDR3 protein. The sample consists of about 540,000 distinct CDR3 sequences, around 45% of them appearing once. The sample taken for sequencing was peripheral blood or thyroid tissue (not recorded which). The receptor comes from a woman aged 18-30 years with Graves' hyperthyroidism. The chain joins TRBV7-2 to TRBJ2-7, with D unclear. CDR3 sequence: CASSTADEQYF. The DNA of the CDR3 is TGTGCCAGCAGCACCGCGGACGAGCAGTACTTC.